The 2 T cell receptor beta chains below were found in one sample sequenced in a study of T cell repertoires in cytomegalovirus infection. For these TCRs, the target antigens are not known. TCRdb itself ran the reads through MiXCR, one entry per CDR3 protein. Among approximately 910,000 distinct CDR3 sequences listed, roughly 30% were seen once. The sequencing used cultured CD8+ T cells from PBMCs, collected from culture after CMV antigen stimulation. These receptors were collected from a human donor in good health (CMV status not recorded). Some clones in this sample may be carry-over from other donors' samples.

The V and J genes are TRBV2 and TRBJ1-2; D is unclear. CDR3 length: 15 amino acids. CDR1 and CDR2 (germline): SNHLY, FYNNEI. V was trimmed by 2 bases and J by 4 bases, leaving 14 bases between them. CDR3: CASSERRTPAYGYTF. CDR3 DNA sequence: TGTGCCAGCAGTGAAAGGAGGACGCCCGCCTATGGCTACACCTTC.

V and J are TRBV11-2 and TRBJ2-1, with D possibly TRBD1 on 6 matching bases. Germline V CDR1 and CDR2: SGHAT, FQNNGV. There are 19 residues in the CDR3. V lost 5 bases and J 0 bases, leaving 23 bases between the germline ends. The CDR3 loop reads CASSLQGLTGLSSYNEQFF. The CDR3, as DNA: TGTGCCAGCAGCCTCCAAGGCTTAACAGGGCTAAGCTCCTACAATGAGCAGTTCTTC.